This T cell receptor beta chain was recovered during a study of graft-versus-host responses after intestinal transplantation (dated by TCRdb to 2020 to 2023). At the level of the whole study: The transplants that recipients received were multivisceral, liver-intestinal, or isolated intestinal. Rather than being sequenced by the commercial service, samples from a few later patients were sequenced in-house on an Illumina MiSeq and processed with MiXCR. Alloreactive clones were identified by sequencing pre-transplant mixed lymphocyte reaction products and comparing them with unstimulated pre-transplant donor and recipient T cells. Every recipient was given anti-thymocyte globulin induction, followed by approximately 3 years of maintenance tacrolimus and steroids. Donor T cell macrochimerism was defined as a peak of at least 4% donor T cells among recipient peripheral blood mononuclear cells. The cohort enrolled some 25 intestinal transplant recipients including one retransplant, and a few patients lacking pretransplant specimens were excluded. Graft-versus-host and host-versus-graft alloreactive T cell clones were tracked in the graft, circulation and bone marrow after intestinal transplantation using bulk TCR-beta CDR3 sequencing.

Points on this clone: What this receptor recognizes is not known. The input lacks base qualities; no much larger clone sits a single base away.

Libraries came from the immunoSEQ multiplex PCR assay. For most patients, genomic DNA was isolated using the Qiagen DNeasy Blood and Tissue Kit and was shipped frozen to Adaptive Biotechnologies for TCR sequencing. High-throughput TCR-beta CDR3 sequencing of genomic DNA from most patients was performed by Adaptive Biotechnologies. As for how the authors treated the data: Adaptive's ImmunoSEQ software supplied the TCR sequencing data for under 20 patients, while MiXCR and VDJtools were used to process a few other patients. To correct CD4 versus CD8 sorting errors, any sequence found in both subsets at a frequency ratio below 5:1 was removed. CDR3 nucleotide sequences shared by donor and recipient were removed because the origin of these sequences could not be assigned. To count as alloreactive, a clone needed at least 2-fold expansion over unstimulated cells and a minimum CFSE-low frequency of 0.002% (template counts) or 0.001% (read counts). Mappable clones were those detected in sequenced pre-transplant spleen, lymph node, or MLR CFSE-low populations of the donor or recipient. Cumulative frequency of alloreactive clones was calculated as a percentage of all sequences weighted by copy number. The immuneACCESS repertoire file appears here via TCRdb, limited to in-frame rearrangements. These files lack a portion of the clones; in checked studies, under half of the deficit traces to unresolved V genes, and the cause of the others is not known. The DNA was the basis for D and trimming; V, J and clone size are from that table. The sample table lists roughly 120,000 clones, roughly nine tenths of them with a count of one. Under 0.2% of the sample comes from the top ten.

The time point label of this sample denotes: cells obtained before transplantation from donor or recipient. CD3+CD4+ and CD3+CD8+ populations were FACS-sorted from unstimulated pre-transplant donor and recipient cells taken from spleen or lymph nodes. What the study reported, not specific to this receptor: The conclusions were limited by the relatively low number and heterogeneity of the intestinal transplant patients. GvH clones turned up in recipient bone marrow, with some appearing earlier in ileal mucosa or blood, a pattern consistent with an intestinal mucosal origin. Patients with donor T cell macrochimerism had high GvH to HvG T cell clonal ratios in their allografts. Early after transplant, peak levels of circulating GvH clones were found to be associated with declines in HvG clones.

CDR1 and CDR2 are read off the germline V gene as MDHEN and SYDVKM. The CDR3 covers 13 residues, taking in both the cysteine and the phenylalanine. Left in the record is the CDR3 DNA by itself, 39 bases read in frame from the first base. Relative to germline, V is missing 9 bases and J is missing 3 bases, with 5 bases of the junction outside any gene match. The clonotype comes from a human donor who received an intestinal transplant. This chain is built from TRBV28 and TRBJ2-7; the central 10 bases match TRBD1. Sequencing was performed on unstimulated CD4+ T cells sorted from spleen or lymph node cells, taken before intestinal transplant. The CDR3 reads CASRRDRGYEQYF. The sequenced DNA: TGTGCCAGTCGACGGGACAGGGGCTACGAGCAGTACTTC.